The present entry profiles one T cell receptor beta chain with its context. In the original analysis: Counts of nucleated cells, estimated from reference gene primer amplification, were obtained. The data were produced by immunoSEQ multiplex PCR, yet TCRdb's version contains in-frame clones alone and is incomplete. That table is the source of V, J and clone size, and D and trimming were worked out from the DNA. This table has 65,000 to 80,000 clones, around nine tenths appearing once. This entry belongs to a study of blood T cell repertoires in COVID-19. Study information: The United States, Italy and Spain supplied acute and convalescent COVID-19 samples. T cells, B-cell-depleted T cells, or PBMCs provided the cDNA or gDNA that served as material.

This CDR3 region has 15 residues. Losses at the gene ends were 4 bases for V and 6 bases for J; bases not matched to a gene: 8. Germline CDR1 MNHEY, CDR2 SMNVEV (reference sequence). The sequenced material came from peripheral blood. This chain joins TRBV27 and TRBJ2-1; 8 nucleotides match TRBD2. The origin of this receptor is a man between 65 and 85 years old with active or convalescent COVID-19. As DNA, the CDR3 is TGTGCCAGCAGTTGGGGCGGGAGGCTTGGCAATGAGCAGTTCTTC. Residues: CASSWGGRLGNEQFF.